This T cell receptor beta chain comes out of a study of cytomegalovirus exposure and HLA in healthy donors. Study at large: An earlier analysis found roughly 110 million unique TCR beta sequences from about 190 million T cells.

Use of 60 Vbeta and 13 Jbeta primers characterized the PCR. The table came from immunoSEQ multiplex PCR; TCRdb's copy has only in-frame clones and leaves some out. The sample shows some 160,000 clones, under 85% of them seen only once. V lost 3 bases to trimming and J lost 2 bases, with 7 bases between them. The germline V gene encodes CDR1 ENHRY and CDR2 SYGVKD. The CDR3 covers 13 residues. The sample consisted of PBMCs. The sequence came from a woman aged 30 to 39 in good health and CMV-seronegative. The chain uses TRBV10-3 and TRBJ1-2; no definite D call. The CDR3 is CAISEVGNYGYTF. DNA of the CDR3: TGTGCCATCAGTGAAGTCGGGAACTATGGCTACACCTTC.